These 7 T cell receptor beta chains share one sample of origin, sequenced in a study of spatial heterogeneity in lung cancer. Indicated time point: blood at routine non-recurrence follow-up after resection. TCRdb called the 5' RACE reads again in MiXCR, with one record for every CDR3 protein. The sample has fewer than 20,000 distinct CDR3 sequences; about 9% are singletons. The sequences come from PBMCs, collected at follow-up. These receptors originate from a male donor with early-stage non-small cell lung cancer.

This clonotype was counted at least ten times. This chain uses TRBV7-9 with TRBJ2-7, with 7 bases lining up with TRBD1. The V gene end was trimmed by 5 bases and the J gene end by 0 bases; junction bases not matched to a gene: 10. Germline CDR1 and CDR2: SEHNR and FQNEAQ (reference sequence). The CDR3 is 16 residues long. The CDR3 DNA reads as TGTGCCAGCAGCCCCTGGACAGGAGCTAGCTCCTACGAGCAGTACTTC. Its translation is CASSPWTGASSYEQYF.

The chain employs TRBV7-2 and TRBJ1-2, with a tentative D call TRBD1 (5 bases). V lost 4 bases and J lost 3, with 12 bases in between. This CDR3 is built from 14 residues. Germline values: CDR1 SGHTA, CDR2 FQGNSA. In nucleotides, the CDR3 is TGTGCCAGCAGCTCAGTCGGGGGAGACTATGGCTACACCTTC. Protein sequence: CASSSVGGDYGYTF.

This clonotype was recorded many times. The V call is TRBV28, the J call TRBJ2-1, with unresolved D. V was cut by 2 bases and J by 7 bases, with 6 bases left in between. CDR3 length equals 12 residues. The germline V gene has CDR1 MDHEN and CDR2 SYDVKM. The CDR3 DNA is TGTGCCAGCAGTTTAATTCGAAATGAGCAGTTCTTC. Amino acids: CASSLIRNEQFF.

This clonotype was observed many times. The chain uses TRBV28 and TRBJ2-1; D is possibly TRBD1 (6 bases). CDR1 is MDHEN, CDR2 SYDVKM, per germline. The CDR3 runs to 15 residues. The V end lost 5 bases, the J end lost 0 bases, and 11 bases lay between the germline ends. The CDR3 DNA reads TGTGCCAGCAGTCCGGACAGTTTCTCCTACAATGAGCAGTTCTTC. Translated: CASSPDSFSYNEQFF.

At least ten counts were recorded for this clonotype. This chain links TRBV19 with TRBJ2-5, with TRBD1 matching over 7 bases. There are 15 residues in the CDR3. V was pared by 7 bases and J by 2 bases, with 10 bases of the junction left unmatched. Germline lookup yields CDR1 LNHDA and CDR2 SQIVND (reference sequence). The CDR3 nucleotides are TGTGCCAGTAATACAGGGGATGCCCTTCAAGAGACCCAGTACTTC. Encoded protein: CASNTGDALQETQYF.

This clonotype was counted at least ten times. This chain joins TRBV12-3 or TRBV12-4 and TRBJ1-5; D is undetermined. The V and J ends lost 3 bases and 3 bases respectively, with 6 bases between them. CDR3 length equals 13 residues. DNA of the CDR3: TGTGCCAGCAGTTTCACAGCCAATCAGCCCCAGCATTTT. Protein sequence: CASSFTANQPQHF.

The sample holds many counts of this clonotype. The chain employs TRBV7-9 and TRBJ2-2; no firm D call. The germline V gene encodes CDR1 SEHNR and CDR2 FQNEAQ (reference sequence). Trimming shortened V by 7 bases and J by 0 bases, and 12 bases separated the two germline ends. The CDR3 loop spans 15 amino acids. This CDR3 reads CASTRATANTGELFF. In DNA, the CDR3 is TGTGCCAGCACCCGGGCCACCGCGAACACCGGGGAGCTGTTTTTT.